Below, 18 T cell receptor beta chains from the same sample are listed, as sequenced in a study of CD8+ T cells in alopecia areata. Extracted RNA was reverse transcribed, and the resulting cDNA served as sequencing template. Sequenced by immunoSEQ multiplex PCR; TCRdb stores in-frame clones only, minus some. The sample holds 130,000 or so clones, approximately 49% seen once. The sequencing used CD8+ T cells sorted from blood, collected at week 0. These receptors were taken from a human donor with alopecia areata.

This clone was observed a few times. The chain has TRBV14 and TRBJ2-3; D is undetermined. This CDR3 has 15 residues. The V gene's germline CDR1 is SGHDN and CDR2 FVKESK. V was trimmed by 1 base and J by 3 bases, leaving 11 bases between them. This CDR3 reads CASSQGAYSTDTQYF. CDR3 in DNA: TGTGCCAGCAGCCAAGGGGCATACTCTACAGATACGCAGTATTTT.

This clone was seen only a few times. The chain recombines TRBV9 with TRBJ1-2; no clear D. V shed 4 bases and J shed 2 bases, with 21 bases lying between them. Per germline, CDR1 SGDLS and CDR2 YYNGEE. The CDR3 is made up of 17 amino acids. In DNA, the CDR3 is TGTGCCAGCAGCCGCGCCAGGACGGATATTACAAACTATGGCTACACCTTC. Its translation is CASSRARTDITNYGYTF.

The chain joins TRBV7-9 to TRBJ2-6; 7 bases align to TRBD1. The CDR3 runs 16 residues. Germline V CDR1 and CDR2: SEHNR, FQNEAQ (reference sequence). V was clipped by 5 bases and J by 1 base; unmatched bases: 5. Here the CDR3 reads CASSQSTGSGANVLTF. CDR3 nucleotide sequence: TGTGCCAGCAGCCAATCGACAGGGTCTGGGGCCAACGTCCTGACTTTC.

This clone was seen more than once but under ten times. The gene calls are TRBV13 and TRBJ2-2, with D unclear. CDR3 size: 16 residues. From germline, CDR1 is PRHDT and CDR2 FYEKMQ (reference sequence). V lost 0 bases and J lost 0, with 8 bases in between. The CDR3 DNA reads TGTGCCAGCAGCTTAGGAGTTATCGCGAACACCGGGGAGCTGTTTTTT. It translates to CASSLGVIANTGELFF.

V gene TRBV7-6 combines with J gene TRBJ2-7, with 7 bases identical to TRBD1. The CDR3 extends over 15 amino acids. With V trimmed by 1 base and J by 3 bases, 6 bases remained unmatched. The germline V gene has CDR1 SGHVS and CDR2 FNYEAQ. In DNA, the CDR3 is TGTGCCAGCAGCTTAGGGGGTACAGGGGACTACGAGCAGTACTTC. Amino acid sequence: CASSLGGTGDYEQYF.

This clone was counted a few times. The rearrangement uses TRBV7-2 and TRBJ1-2; possibly TRBD1 for D (6 bases). Germline V gene data show CDR1 as SGHTA and CDR2 as FQGNSA. This CDR3 has 13 amino acids. V was pared by 5 bases and J by 4 bases, with 11 bases between. CDR3 bases: TGTGCCAGCAGCCAGGGGACGGGCTATGGCTACACCTTC. It encodes CASSQGTGYGYTF.

This clone has more than one count but fewer than ten. CDR3 loop: CASSWGPGYYNTGELFF. CDR3 coding DNA: TGTGCCAGCAGTTGGGGTCCGGGGTATTATAACACCGGGGAGCTGTTTTTT. The chain combines TRBV27 with TRBJ2-2; possibly TRBD2 for D (5 bases). The CDR3 contains 17 residues. V was trimmed by 4 bases and J by 2 bases, leaving 17 bases between them. In germline, CDR1 is MNHEY, CDR2 SMNVEV (reference sequence).

In regard to this clone: Distinct nucleotide sequences in the sample also encode this CDR3. This sequence joins TRBV13 and TRBJ1-2, with D possibly being TRBD1 (6 bases). Germline V gene sequence: CDR1 PRHDT, CDR2 FYEKMQ (reference sequence). Trimming removed 0 bases at V and 0 bases at J, with 8 bases between. The CDR3 covers 15 residues. The CDR3 DNA follows: TGTGCCAGCAGCTTAGGGAGGACAGCTAACTATGGCTACACCTTC. Amino acids: CASSLGRTANYGYTF.

The V gene is TRBV6-5, the J gene TRBJ2-1; 9 bases are a match to TRBD2. The V segment lost 6 bases and the J segment 15 bases; nucleotides outside the gene matches: 9. The CDR3 covers 12 residues. Germline loops: CDR1 MNHEY, CDR2 SVGAGI. In DNA form, the CDR3 reads TGTGCCAGCAGCAGCGGGGGGCCCGCCTTGTTCTTC. Encoded protein: CASSSGGPALFF.

This clone turned up a few times. V usage is TRBV14 and J usage is TRBJ2-3; no clear D. Trimming left V 1 base short and J 4 bases short, with 3 bases between. The V gene's germline CDR1 is SGHDN and CDR2 FVKESK. This CDR3 is built from 12 residues. CDR3 region: CASSQVPDTQYF. The CDR3 DNA sequence: TGTGCCAGCAGCCAAGTGCCAGATACGCAGTATTTT. Complete variable domain (other parts from reference TRBV14 and TRBJ2-3): EAGVTQFPSHSVIEKGQTVTLRCDPISGHDNLYWYRRVMGKEIKFLLHFVKESKQDESGMPNNRFLAERTGGTYSTLKVQPAELEDSGVYFCASSQVPDTQYFGPGTRLTVL.

This clone came up a few times. A far larger clone lies a single base away; this is likely a read error. This CDR3 is also generated by other DNA sequences in the sample. The V call is TRBV7-9, the J call TRBJ1-4; D unresolved. The length of the CDR3 is 15 residues. Trimming pared 5 bases from V and 4 bases from J, leaving 14 bases between. Germline V lookup: CDR1 SEHNR, CDR2 FQNEAQ (reference sequence). CDR3 amino acids: CASSQAVGVNEKLFF. DNA of the CDR3: TGTGCCAGCAGCCAAGCGGTTGGCGTTAATGAAAAACTGTTTTTT.

The rearrangement joins TRBV13 to TRBJ1-6, with 7 bases lining up with TRBD1. V was clipped by 3 bases and J by 9 bases; unmatched bases: 8. Germline CDR1 and CDR2: PRHDT and FYEKMQ (reference sequence). The CDR3 loop spans 15 amino acids. CDR3 sequence (DNA): TGTGCCAGCAGCTTCATGGCAGGGGGAGGTTCACCCCTCCACTTT. Amino acids: CASSFMAGGGSPLHF. The full variable domain, rest sourced from reference TRBV13 and TRBJ1-6, is AAGVIQSPRHLIKEKRETATLKCYPIPRHDTVYWYQQGPGQDPQFLISFYEKMQSDKGSIPDRFSAQQFSDYHSELNMSSLELGDSALYFCASSFMAGGGSPLHFGNGTRLTVT.

V is TRBV6-1 and J is TRBJ1-1; D not resolved. CDR1 is MNHNS, CDR2 SASEGT, per germline. V lost 6 bases and J lost 4, with 9 bases in between. The CDR3 has 12 amino acids. The CDR3, as DNA: TGTGCCAGCAGCCCTAAACGCACTGAAGCTTTCTTT. This codes for CASSPKRTEAFF.

The rearrangement links TRBV29-1 to TRBJ1-1, with a possible D match to TRBD1 (5 bases). The length of the CDR3 is 14 residues. The V end lost 7 bases, the J end lost 5 bases, and 20 bases lay between the germline ends. Germline-derived CDR1 and CDR2 are SQVTM and ANQGSEA. The CDR3 here is CSGTHRTWETEAFF. DNA for the CDR3: TGCAGCGGAACCCACAGGACCTGGGAAACTGAAGCTTTCTTT.

This sequence joins TRBV2 and TRBJ1-2; TRBD1 agrees at 12 bases. The CDR3 is 16 residues long. The V gene end was trimmed by 0 bases and the J gene end by 4 bases; junction bases not matched to a gene: 3. Germline CDR1 reads SNHLY; CDR2 reads FYNNEI. For the CDR3, the DNA is TGTGCCAGCAGTGAAGCGGAGGGACAGGGGGCCTATGGCTACACCTTC. As protein: CASSEAEGQGAYGYTF.

The rearrangement joins TRBV5-4 to TRBJ2-7; tentative D call: TRBD1 (6 bases). Germline lookup yields CDR1 SGHNT and CDR2 YYREEE (reference sequence). With 4 bases removed from V and 3 bases from J, the gap between germline ends came to 11 bases. The CDR3 spans 13 residues. Written as DNA, the CDR3 is TGTGCCAGCAGCATTACAGGGAGCTACGAGCAGTACTTC. Amino acids: CASSITGSYEQYF.

This chain links TRBV16 with TRBJ2-5; D is undetermined. V dropped 4 bases and J dropped 1 base, with 10 bases sitting between them. The CDR3 contains 14 residues. CDR1 is KGHSY and CDR2 is FQNENV in the germline V gene. CDR3 sequence (DNA): TGTGCCAGCAGCCGCAGCTCCATCCAAGAGACCCAGTACTTC. It is translated as CASSRSSIQETQYF.

The chain couples TRBV7-9 to TRBJ2-7; no reliable D call. Germline V gene lookup returns CDR1 SEHNR and CDR2 FQNEAQ (reference sequence). The CDR3 has 15 residues. The ends were cut back, 5 bases at V and 3 bases at J, with 17 bases in the middle. The CDR3 DNA sequence: TGTGCCAGCAGCGACCCGGTGGCAGCCGACTACGAGCAGTACTTC. Amino acid sequence: CASSDPVAADYEQYF.